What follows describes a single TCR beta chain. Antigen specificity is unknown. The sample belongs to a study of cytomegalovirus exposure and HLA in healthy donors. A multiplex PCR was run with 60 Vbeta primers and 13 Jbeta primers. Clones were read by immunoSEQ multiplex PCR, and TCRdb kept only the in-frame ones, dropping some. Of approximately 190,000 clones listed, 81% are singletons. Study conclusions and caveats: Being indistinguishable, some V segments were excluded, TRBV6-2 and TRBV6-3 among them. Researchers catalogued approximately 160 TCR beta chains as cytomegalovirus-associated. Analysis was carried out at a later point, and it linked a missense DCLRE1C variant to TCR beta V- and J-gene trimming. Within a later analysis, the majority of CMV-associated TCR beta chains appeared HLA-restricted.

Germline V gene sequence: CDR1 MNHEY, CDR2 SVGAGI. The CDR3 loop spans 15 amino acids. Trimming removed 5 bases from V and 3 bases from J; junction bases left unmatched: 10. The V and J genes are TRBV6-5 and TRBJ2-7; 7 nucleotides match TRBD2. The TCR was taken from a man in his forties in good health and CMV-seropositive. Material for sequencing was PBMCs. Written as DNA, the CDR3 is TGTGCCAGCAGTCCGTCGGGGGGTAGGGGCTACGAGCAGTACTTC. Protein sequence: CASSPSGGRGYEQYF.